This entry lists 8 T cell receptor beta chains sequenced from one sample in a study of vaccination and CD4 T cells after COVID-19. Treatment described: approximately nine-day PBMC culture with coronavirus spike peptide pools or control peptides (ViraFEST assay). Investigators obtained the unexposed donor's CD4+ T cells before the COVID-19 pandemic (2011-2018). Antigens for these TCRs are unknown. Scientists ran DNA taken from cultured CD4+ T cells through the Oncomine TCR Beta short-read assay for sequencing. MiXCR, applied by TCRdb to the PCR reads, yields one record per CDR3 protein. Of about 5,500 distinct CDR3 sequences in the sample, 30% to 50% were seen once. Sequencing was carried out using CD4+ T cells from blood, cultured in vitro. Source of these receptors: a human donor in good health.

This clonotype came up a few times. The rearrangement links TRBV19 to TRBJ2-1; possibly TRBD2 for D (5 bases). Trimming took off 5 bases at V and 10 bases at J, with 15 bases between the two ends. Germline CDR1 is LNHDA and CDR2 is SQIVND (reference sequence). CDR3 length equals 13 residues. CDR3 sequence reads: CASSRGPGREQFF. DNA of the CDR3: TGTGCCAGTAGTCGGGGTCCGGGCCGGGAGCAGTTCTTC.

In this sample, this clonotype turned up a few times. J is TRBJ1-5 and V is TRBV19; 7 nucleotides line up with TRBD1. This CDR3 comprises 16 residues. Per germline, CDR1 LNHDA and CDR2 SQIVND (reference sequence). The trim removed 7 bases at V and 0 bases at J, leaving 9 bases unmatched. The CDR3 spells CASKPTGEYSNQPQHF. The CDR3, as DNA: TGTGCCAGTAAACCTACAGGGGAGTATAGCAATCAGCCCCAGCATTTT. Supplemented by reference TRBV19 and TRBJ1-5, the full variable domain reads DGGITQSPKYLFRKEGQNVTLSCEQNLNHDAMYWYRQDPGQGLRLIYYSQIVNDFQKGDIAEGYSVSREKKESFPLTVTSAQKNPTAFYLCASKPTGEYSNQPQHFGDGTRLSIL.

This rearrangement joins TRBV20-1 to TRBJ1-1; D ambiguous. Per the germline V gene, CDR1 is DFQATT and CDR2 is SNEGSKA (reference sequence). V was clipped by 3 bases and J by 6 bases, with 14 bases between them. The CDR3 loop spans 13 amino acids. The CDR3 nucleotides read TGCAGTGCTAGTAAGAATTTGGGCGCTGAAGCTTTCTTT. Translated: CSASKNLGAEAFF.

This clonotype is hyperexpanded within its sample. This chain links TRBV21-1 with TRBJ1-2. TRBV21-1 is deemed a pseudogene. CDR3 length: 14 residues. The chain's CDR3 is CASSKGSHSHGYTF. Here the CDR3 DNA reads TGTGCCAGCAGCAAAGGATCCCACAGCCATGGCTACACCTTC.

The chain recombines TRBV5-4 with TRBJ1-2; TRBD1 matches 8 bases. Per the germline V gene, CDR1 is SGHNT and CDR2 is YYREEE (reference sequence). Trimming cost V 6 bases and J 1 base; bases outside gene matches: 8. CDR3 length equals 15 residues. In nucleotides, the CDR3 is TGTGCCAGCACCTTAGAACAGGGGGATAACTATGGCTACACCTTC. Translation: CASTLEQGDNYGYTF.

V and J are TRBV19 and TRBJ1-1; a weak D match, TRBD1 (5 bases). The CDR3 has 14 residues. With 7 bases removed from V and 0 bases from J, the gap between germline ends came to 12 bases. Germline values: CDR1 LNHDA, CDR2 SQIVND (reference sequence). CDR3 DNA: TGTGCCAGTACCAAACAGGTCGTGAACACTGAAGCTTTCTTT. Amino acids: CASTKQVVNTEAFF.

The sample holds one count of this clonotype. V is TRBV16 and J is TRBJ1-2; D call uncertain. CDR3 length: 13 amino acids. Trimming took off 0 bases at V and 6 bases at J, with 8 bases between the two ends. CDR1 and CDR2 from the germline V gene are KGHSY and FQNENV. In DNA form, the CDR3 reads TGTGCCAGCAGCCAATCCGGGGAGGATGGCTACACCTTC. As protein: CASSQSGEDGYTF.

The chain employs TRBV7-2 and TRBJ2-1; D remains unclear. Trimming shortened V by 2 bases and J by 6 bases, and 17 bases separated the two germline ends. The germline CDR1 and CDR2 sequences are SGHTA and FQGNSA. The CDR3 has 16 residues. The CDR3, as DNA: TGTGCCAGCAGCTTACAGTTTGGATCCTCCAGCAATGAGCAGTTCTTC. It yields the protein CASSLQFGSSSNEQFF.